The 15 T cell receptor beta chains below all came from one sample that was sequenced in a study of T cells in Graves' hyperthyroidism and ophthalmopathy. Amplified TCR beta CDR3 regions came from RNA transcripts. First-round RT-PCR of the TCR CDR3 relied on the HTBI primer set. A single record per CDR3 protein comes from TCRdb applying MiXCR to the multiplex PCR reads. In the table there are approximately 48,000 distinct CDR3 sequences, about half of which are singletons. Sequencing was carried out using peripheral blood or thyroid tissue (not recorded which). Receptors originate from a woman aged 45-60 years with Graves' hyperthyroidism.

This clonotype occurred many times. The chain employs TRBV6-2 or TRBV6-3 and TRBJ2-7; no clear D gene. This CDR3 has 14 amino acids. The V and J ends lost 9 bases and 5 bases respectively, with 20 bases between them. CDR1 is MNHEY, CDR2 SVGEGT, per germline. In DNA form, the CDR3 reads TGTGCCAGTACGACACTGGCCATCGACCACGAGCAGTACTTC. Protein product: CASTTLAIDHEQYF.

This clonotype occurred many times. V gene TRBV9 combines with J gene TRBJ2-7; the D gene is possibly TRBD1 (8 bases). There are 13 residues in the CDR3. Between the trimmed V and J ends, which lost 3 bases and 6 bases, there was a span of 13 bases. In germline, CDR1 is SGDLS, CDR2 YYNGEE. The CDR3 loop reads CASSDNRGGEQYF. CDR3 sequence (DNA): TGTGCCAGCAGCGATAACAGGGGGGGCGAGCAGTACTTC.

This clonotype was seen only a few times. This chain links TRBV5-6 with TRBJ1-2; 8 bases map to TRBD1. Germline loops: CDR1 SGHDT, CDR2 YYEEEE. V was clipped by 4 bases and J by 3 bases; unmatched bases: 14. This CDR3 contains 17 residues. The CDR3 DNA is TGTGCCAGCAGCCAAGTTCTCAACAGGGGGAATGACTATGGCTACACCTTC. Translation gives CASSQVLNRGNDYGYTF.

The chain combines TRBV7-2 with TRBJ2-7; TRBD1 agrees at 8 bases. The CDR3 covers 16 residues. Germline V lookup: CDR1 SGHTA, CDR2 FQGNSA. J was trimmed by 3 bases and V by 5 bases; bases with no gene match: 12. In DNA, the CDR3 is TGTGCCAGCAGCCCCGACAGGGGAGTACTGGGCTACGAGCAGTACTTC. It is translated as CASSPDRGVLGYEQYF. Variable domain in full (rest from reference TRBV7-2 and TRBJ2-7): GAGVSQSPSNKVTEKGKDVELRCDPISGHTALYWYRQSLGQGLEFLIYFQGNSAPDKSGLPSDRFSAERTGGSVSTLTIQRTQQEDSAVYLCASSPDRGVLGYEQYFGPGTRLTVT.

This chain links TRBV5-1 with TRBJ2-2, with a weak D call TRBD2 (5 bases). CDR1 is SGHRS, CDR2 YFSETQ, per germline. The CDR3 has 13 amino acids. Between the trimmed V and J ends, which lost 0 bases and 7 bases, there was a span of 7 bases. For the CDR3, the DNA is TGCGCCAGCAGCTTGGCCGGGGACGGGGAGCTGTTTTTT. This translates into CASSLAGDGELFF.

V and J are TRBV20-1 and TRBJ1-2; D remains ambiguous. CDR1 is DFQATT, CDR2 SNEGSKA, per germline (reference sequence). The V end was cut by 6 bases, the J end by 0 bases, with 11 bases between. CDR3 length equals 13 residues. The CDR3 nucleotides read TGCAGTGCGGGGAGACAAGCTAACTATGGCTACACCTTC. Translation gives CSAGRQANYGYTF.

This clonotype was seen many times. CDR3 coding DNA: TGTGCCTCCACCGACATGCCGAGCTCTGGAAACACCATATATTTT. Its protein is CASTDMPSSGNTIYF. The rearrangement uses TRBV19 and TRBJ1-3; D is uncertain. Germline values: CDR1 LNHDA, CDR2 SQIVND (reference sequence). The CDR3 is 15 amino acids. Trimming left V 11 bases short and J 0 bases short, with 17 bases between.

On this clonotype itself: Relative to the germline gene, one junction end is altered; a read error may explain this. This sequence joins TRBV7-7 and TRBJ1-1; D perhaps matches TRBD1 (5 bases). The CDR3 totals 13 residues. In germline, CDR1 is SSHAT, CDR2 FNYEAQ (reference sequence). The CDR3 coding sequence is TGTGCTAGCAGTCAGGGACCGAACACTGTAGCTTTCTTC. It encodes CASSQGPNTVAFF.

A word on this clonotype: Because the CDR3's place on the DNA is in doubt, the DNA is left out and the CDR3 is given as listed by TCRdb. This chain uses TRBV15 with TRBJ1-2; the listed D gene, TRBD1, was not tested against the DNA. Looked up from germline, CDR1 is LNHNV and CDR2 is YYDKDF (reference sequence). The CDR3 is 19 residues long, counting both termini. CDR3 sequence reads: CASSIYLCSGERVGDGYTF.

This clonotype was counted many times. This chain joins TRBV19 and TRBJ2-3, with TRBD2 matching over 8 bases. Germline CDR1 and CDR2: LNHDA and SQIVND (reference sequence). The CDR3 is 15 residues long. J lost 4 bases, V lost 6 bases, and 9 bases had no gene match. CDR3 coding DNA: TGTGCCAGTAGCCCGGGACTAGAGACTCCAGATACGCAGTATTTT. It specifies CASSPGLETPDTQYF.

The rearrangement joins TRBV7-2 to TRBJ1-1, with unresolved D. Germline V gene data show CDR1 as SGHTA and CDR2 as FQGNSA. Trimming removed 5 bases at V and 4 bases at J, with 11 bases between. There are 13 residues in the CDR3. CDR3: CASSKDGGTEAFF. CDR3 nucleotides: TGTGCCAGCAGCAAGGACGGAGGCACTGAAGCTTTCTTT. Filled out from reference TRBV7-2 and TRBJ1-1, the complete variable domain reads GAGVSQSPSNKVTEKGKDVELRCDPISGHTALYWYRQSLGQGLEFLIYFQGNSAPDKSGLPSDRFSAERTGGSVSTLTIQRTQQEDSAVYLCASSKDGGTEAFFGQGTRLTVV.

J is TRBJ2-3 and V is TRBV11-2; D is possibly TRBD1 (6 bases). V lost 6 bases and J lost 6, with 16 bases in between. The CDR3 is 14 residues long. Looked up from germline, CDR1 is SGHAT and CDR2 is FQNNGV. CDR3 DNA sequence: TGTGCCAGCAGTCCGAGGGGGTATGACGATACGCAGTATTTT. Translating it yields CASSPRGYDDTQYF.

This chain joins TRBV7-2 and TRBJ1-2, with 12 bases that match TRBD1. Germline V CDR1 and CDR2: SGHTA, FQGNSA. The CDR3 has 15 residues. The V and J ends lost 5 bases and 6 bases, in that order; junction bases with no gene match: 7. The CDR3 nucleotides read TGTGCCAGCAGCCTGGGACAGGGGGCGCGGCATGGCTACACCTTC. Amino acid sequence: CASSLGQGARHGYTF.

This clonotype was seen a single time. This chain joins TRBV11-2 and TRBJ2-6; TRBD1 agrees at 8 bases. CDR3 size: 17 residues. Germline CDR1 reads SGHAT; CDR2 reads FQNNGV. V was pared by 1 base and J by 3 bases, with 5 bases of the junction left unmatched. CDR3 nucleotide sequence: TGTGCCAGCAGCTTAGGGGGCAGGGGGCGTGGGGCCAACGTCCTGACTTTC. Translated: CASSLGGRGRGANVLTF.

This chain uses TRBV20-1 with TRBJ1-1; 7 bases align to TRBD1. Germline-derived CDR1 and CDR2 are DFQATT and SNEGSKA (reference sequence). V was clipped by 5 bases and J by 6 bases; unmatched bases: 9. The CDR3 spans 13 residues. CDR3 sequence reads: CSAYRGIGAEAFF. The DNA for the CDR3 is TGCAGTGCTTACAGGGGTATTGGCGCTGAAGCTTTCTTT.